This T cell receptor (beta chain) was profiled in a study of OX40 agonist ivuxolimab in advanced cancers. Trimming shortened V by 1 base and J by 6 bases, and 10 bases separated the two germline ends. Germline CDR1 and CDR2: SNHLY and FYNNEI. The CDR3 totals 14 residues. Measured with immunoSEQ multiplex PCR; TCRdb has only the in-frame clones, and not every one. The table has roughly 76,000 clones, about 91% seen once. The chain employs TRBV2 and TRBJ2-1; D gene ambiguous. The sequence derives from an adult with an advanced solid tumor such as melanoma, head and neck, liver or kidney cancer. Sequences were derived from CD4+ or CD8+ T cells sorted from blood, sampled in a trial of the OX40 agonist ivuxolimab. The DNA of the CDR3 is TGTGCCAGCAGTGAAGGGGCTCTAGGCAATGAGCAGTTCTTC. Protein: CASSEGALGNEQFF.